Shown below are 19 T cell receptor beta chains from a single sample sequenced in a study of technical replicates of blood from a handful of donors (dated by TCRdb to 2016 to 2017). Libraries were built with the immunoSEQ multiplex PCR assay. Drawn from immuneACCESS, this table holds only the in-frame rearrangements with V and J called that TCRdb kept. Clones are partly lost; checked studies trace under half to an unresolved V gene and leave the rest unexplained. Across this sample there are approximately 94,000 clones, with 90% to 96% seen only once. Roughly 0.39% of the sample is taken by the ten largest. Material for sequencing was T cells isolated from PBMCs. The receptors come from a human donor in good health.

This clone was seen a single time. V is TRBV4-3 and J is TRBJ1-4; D unresolved. Deletions cut 0 bases from V and 5 bases from J, with 10 bases between. Per germline, CDR1 LGHNA and CDR2 YSLEER. The CDR3 length is 15 residues. CDR3 DNA sequence: TGCGCCAGCAGCCAAGATGGCGGAGGGAATGAAAAACTGTTTTTT. Translated, it gives CASSQDGGGNEKLFF.

The chain joins TRBV9 to TRBJ2-1, with 9 bases that match TRBD2. The CDR3 covers 16 residues. Germline lookup yields CDR1 SGDLS and CDR2 YYNGEE. V was pared by 0 bases and J by 0 bases, with 1 base of the junction left unmatched. CDR3: CASSVDSGSSYNEQFF. The CDR3 DNA sequence: TGTGCCAGCAGCGTAGATAGCGGGAGCTCCTACAATGAGCAGTTCTTC.

This rearrangement joins TRBV10-2 to TRBJ1-2, with D tentatively TRBD1 (6 bases). The germline CDR1 and CDR2 sequences are WSHSY and SAAADI. The CDR3 length is 15 residues. The V gene lost 6 bases and the J gene lost 4 bases, with 18 bases spanning the gap. The CDR3 region has the DNA TGCGCCAGCAGCCTCAGGGGTTTTGGGTCCTATGGCTACACCTTC. Translation: CASSLRGFGSYGYTF.

The chain employs TRBV28 and TRBJ1-2; no firm D call. This CDR3 region has 12 residues. V lost 5 bases and J lost 5, with 9 bases in between. Germline lookup yields CDR1 MDHEN and CDR2 SYDVKM. CDR3 region: CASSTRLYGYTF. The CDR3 DNA sequence: TGTGCCAGCAGTACTCGGTTATATGGCTACACCTTC.

The V call is TRBV11-2, the J call TRBJ2-5, with a tentative D call TRBD2 (6 bases). The CDR3 spans 14 residues. Trimming removed 2 bases from V and 5 bases from J, with 12 bases in between. Looked up from germline, CDR1 is SGHAT and CDR2 is FQNNGV. The CDR3 sequence: CASSLTGARETQYF. CDR3 sequence (DNA): TGTGCCAGCAGCTTAACGGGAGCCAGGGAGACCCAGTACTTC. Drawing the rest from reference TRBV11-2 and TRBJ2-5, the complete variable domain is EAGVAQSPRYKIIEKRQSVAFWCNPISGHATLYWYQQILGQGPKLLIQFQNNGVVDDSQLPKDRFSAERLKGVDSTLKIQPAKLEDSAVYLCASSLTGARETQYFGPGTRLLVL.

This chain links TRBV2 with TRBJ2-3, with 7 nucleotides matching TRBD1. This CDR3 has 15 residues. The germline V gene encodes CDR1 SNHLY and CDR2 FYNNEI. The ends lost 8 bases at V and 2 bases at J; junction bases unmatched: 10. The CDR3 nucleotides are TGTGCCAGCGCCCTACTACAGGGGTTCACAGATACGCAGTATTTT. Translation: CASALLQGFTDTQYF.

The chain links TRBV7-2 to TRBJ2-1, with 10 bases lining up with TRBD2. V gave up 5 bases and J gave up 9 bases; unmatched junction bases: 7. CDR1 is SGHTA and CDR2 is FQGNSA in the germline V gene. CDR3 size: 14 residues. In DNA, the CDR3 is TGTGCCAGCAGCCCCGGGACTAGCGTTGCTGAGCAGTTCTTC. Amino acids: CASSPGTSVAEQFF.

The CDR3 DNA reads as TGTGCCAGCAGCTTGGACAGAGTAGAGACCCAGTACTTC. Its protein product is CASSLDRVETQYF. The chain has TRBV5-4 and TRBJ2-5; no firm D call. Trimming left V 0 bases short and J 4 bases short, with 7 bases between. The CDR3 is made up of 13 amino acids. Germline values: CDR1 SGHNT, CDR2 YYREEE (reference sequence).

The chain joins TRBV19 to TRBJ1-1, with D perhaps TRBD1 (5 bases). CDR3 length equals 13 residues. Trimming shortened V by 6 bases and J by 5 bases, and 13 bases separated the two germline ends. Germline V gives CDR1 LNHDA, CDR2 SQIVND (reference sequence). CDR3 region: CASRTPGGTEAFF. CDR3 DNA: TGTGCCAGTAGAACCCCGGGGGGGACTGAAGCTTTCTTT.

This chain links TRBV19 with TRBJ2-7, with 7 positions matching TRBD1. The CDR3 has 14 amino acids. Germline CDR1 is LNHDA and CDR2 is SQIVND (reference sequence). Germline trimming cut 3 bases from V and 3 bases from J; bases unmatched to any gene: 5. CDR3 region: CASSISGQVYEQYF. CDR3 bases: TGTGCCAGTAGTATCTCAGGACAGGTCTACGAGCAGTACTTC.

The genes are TRBV27 and TRBJ1-5, with D possibly matching TRBD1 (6 bases). The V gene's germline CDR1 is MNHEY and CDR2 SMNVEV (reference sequence). V dropped 0 bases and J dropped 7 bases, with 13 bases sitting between them. This CDR3 is 15 amino acids long. For the CDR3, the DNA is TGTGCCAGCAGTTTATCGTACAGGGCGGTGCAGCCCCAGCATTTT. Protein: CASSLSYRAVQPQHF.

This chain links TRBV5-4 with TRBJ1-1; D is possibly TRBD1 (6 bases). CDR3 length equals 14 residues. Trimming removed 3 bases at V and 6 bases at J, with 15 bases between. CDR1 and CDR2 from the germline V gene are SGHNT and YYREEE (reference sequence). The CDR3: CASSWSRGASEAFF. The CDR3 region has the DNA TGTGCCAGCAGCTGGTCACGGGGGGCCTCTGAAGCTTTCTTT.

The chain uses TRBV27 and TRBJ1-5, with D uncertain. CDR1 MNHEY and CDR2 SMNVEV come from the germline V gene (reference sequence). Trimming pared 8 bases from V and 1 base from J, leaving 12 bases between. This CDR3 contains 14 residues. CDR3 protein: CASSRERSNQPQHF. Written as DNA, the CDR3 is TGTGCCAGCTCGAGAGAGAGGAGCAATCAGCCCCAGCATTTT.

The rearrangement uses TRBV7-3 and TRBJ1-1; 8 bases match TRBD1. V lost 5 bases to trimming and J lost 4 bases; unmatched junction nucleotides: 12. The CDR3 covers 16 residues. CDR1 SGHTA and CDR2 FQGTGA come from the germline V gene. This CDR3 is CASSPSLRQGSTEAFF. The CDR3, as DNA: TGTGCCAGCAGCCCCTCCCTACGACAGGGGAGCACTGAAGCTTTCTTT.

The gene calls are TRBV6-5 and TRBJ1-2, with D possibly TRBD1 on 6 matching bases. From germline, CDR1 is MNHEY and CDR2 SVGAGI. The CDR3 is 14 residues long. V was shortened by 5 bases and J by 0 bases, with 10 bases between the two germline ends. The CDR3 sequence is CASSRAGANYGYTF. The DNA for the CDR3 is TGTGCCAGCAGTCGGGCAGGGGCTAACTATGGCTACACCTTC.

This clone was seen just once. CDR3 loop: CASSQDIGARVYNEQFF. As DNA, the CDR3 is TGCGCCAGCAGCCAAGATATAGGGGCGCGAGTATACAATGAGCAGTTCTTC. The chain uses TRBV4-3 and TRBJ2-1, with D tentatively TRBD1 (5 bases). V shed 0 bases and J shed 4 bases, with 16 bases lying between them. Germline CDR1 LGHNA, CDR2 YSLEER. The CDR3 is 17 amino acids.

The CDR3 reads CASSVARQDEQETQYF. CDR3 bases: TGTGCCAGCAGCGTAGCCCGACAGGATGAACAAGAGACCCAGTACTTC. The chain uses TRBV9 and TRBJ2-5; TRBD1 is a possible D gene (6 bases). CDR3 length: 16 residues. Per germline, CDR1 SGDLS and CDR2 YYNGEE. Trimming cost V 0 bases and J 2 bases, with 14 bases left between them.

A few counts support this clone. The chain is built from TRBV7-9 and TRBJ1-1; no firm D call. The ends were cut back, 2 bases at V and 1 base at J, with 5 bases in the middle. Germline CDR1 SEHNR, CDR2 FQNEAQ (reference sequence). CDR3 length: 13 amino acids. This CDR3 reads CASSLTENTEAFF. CDR3 nucleotides: TGTGCCAGCAGCTTAACAGAGAACACTGAAGCTTTCTTT.

The chain has TRBV27 and TRBJ2-7, with 7 bases aligning to TRBD2. The CDR3 loop spans 15 amino acids. Germline trimming cut 3 bases from V and 2 bases from J; bases unmatched to any gene: 7. Germline CDR1 MNHEY, CDR2 SMNVEV (reference sequence). In DNA, the CDR3 is TGTGCCAGCAGTTTCGGGGGGAGGACTCCCTACGAGCAGTACTTC. Protein sequence: CASSFGGRTPYEQYF.